The TCR beta chain under discussion was sequenced for a study of OX40 agonist ivuxolimab in advanced cancers. Germline V gene sequence: CDR1 LNHDA, CDR2 SQIVND (reference sequence). This CDR3 has 17 residues. The trim removed 8 bases at V and 2 bases at J, leaving 10 bases unmatched. The assay was immunoSEQ multiplex PCR, and TCRdb's table has in-frame clones only and misses some. The sample lists over 90,000 clones, roughly nine tenths occurring once. The source was CD4+ or CD8+ T cells sorted from blood, collected in a trial of the OX40 agonist ivuxolimab. The chain carries TRBV19 and TRBJ2-6, with 9 bases matching TRBD2. This clonotype originated in an adult with an advanced solid tumor such as melanoma, head and neck, liver or kidney cancer. CDR3 region: CASGLKSGGTGANVLTF. For the CDR3, the DNA is TGTGCCAGTGGTCTTAAGAGCGGGGGGACTGGGGCCAACGTCCTGACTTTC.